The sequence of this TCR beta chain was determined in a study of T cells in Graves' hyperthyroidism and ophthalmopathy (dated by TCRdb to between 2018 and 2021). As for the study more broadly: Peripheral blood was sampled at the time of initial diagnosis, prior to any treatment. A discovery cohort of around 100 patients, roughly 43 with Graves' ophthalmopathy and about 58 with stable Graves' hyperthyroidism, was used to find distinguishing TCR V-J signatures. Prospective prediction of ophthalmopathy was tested in an independent validation cohort of about 19 hyperthyroidism patients and 17 patients who later progressed to ophthalmopathy. The approximately 98 discovery patients were randomly divided into training and test sets at a 7:3 ratio. In six Graves' hyperthyroidism patients, the study also compared T-cell repertoires from thyroid tissue with T-cell repertoires from blood. Following sampling, methimazole starting at 30 mg daily was given to hyperthyroidism patients, and high-dose intravenous methylprednisolone was given to ophthalmopathy patients. The paper describes TCR Vbeta CDR3 sequencing of around 130 peripheral blood samples, made up of about 41 ophthalmopathy patients, some 80 hyperthyroidism patients and 17 progressor patients. What the research found in general, with its limitations: In validation, progression to ophthalmopathy was predicted by the model with roughly 69% sensitivity and under 85% specificity, a median of roughly 6 months before onset. Ophthalmopathy was separated from stable hyperthyroidism by a 13 V-J signature model, with over 85% sensitivity and 81% to 83% specificity obtained in cross-validation and 80%/75% obtained in testing. Most expanded thyroid clonotypes (frequency above 0.001) were also detected in blood, suggesting blood repertoires may reflect thyroid immune responses. Sample size was not statistically predetermined, and blinding of investigators to group allocation was not performed.

The cysteine opens and the phenylalanine closes a CDR3 of 15 amino acids. The retained sequence is limited to the CDR3, 45 bases, with the frame set at the first base. CDR1 and CDR2 are drawn from the germline V gene: LGHNA, YSLEER. Cut back by 3 bases and 3 bases, the V and J ends lie 15 bases apart. Only a few counts were recorded for this clonotype. Its antigen specificity is not known. One base away there is no much larger clone; base qualities are not given. The TCR beta CDR3 regions were amplified from RNA transcripts. The first round of RT-PCR for the TCR CDR3 was performed with the HTBI primer set and the Qiagen OneStep RT-PCR kit. A second multiplex PCR round built the libraries, followed by size selection and purification. The libraries were sequenced on an Illumina HiSeq2000 using paired-end 100 bp reads. As for the original processing: SOAPnuke was used to process the raw data, with reads discarded if the reads contained adapters or uncalled bases, had a mean Phred below 15, or lacked an exact constant-primer or identifier match. COPE v1.2.5 was used to merge high-quality paired reads, and clonotypes were defined as unique nucleotide sequences. MiTCR v1.1 was used to align the clonotypes against IMGT TRBV, TRBD and TRBJ reference segments. The analysis was restricted to V-J combinations with a frequency above 0.0001, which together covered about 99% of the repertoires. The TCS score was defined as the ratio of F50 (clonal expansion) to E x V (chaos), calculated using BLOSUM62-based TCRdist between CDR3 peptides within each V-J. Welch's t-statistics and random forest reduced 500 to 550 V-J features to about 13, which were used in a naive Bayes classifier (R e1071). The public reads were reprocessed in TCRdb via fastp at Q25 and MiXCR, keeping in-frame beta chains. Each CDR3 protein appears once, grouped with its most common genes and DNA. The authors' filters were not applied to this entry. Across this sample there are roughly 600,000 distinct CDR3 sequences, with roughly 14% seen only once. Around 13% of the sample lies in the top ten.

Ophthalmopathy patients had moderately to severely active disease, Clinical Activity Score of at least 3, NOSPECS grade of at least 4, and duration under 3 months. Exclusion was applied to patients with uncontrolled infections, other autoimmune diseases, pregnancy or lactation. Diagnoses were established on the basis of clinical symptoms, serum thyroxine and TRAb, thyroid ultrasound, and orbital computed tomography. PBMCs were isolated from more than 9 ml of fresh peripheral blood by Ficoll-Paque density gradient centrifugation. Trizol reagent was used to extract total RNA, and RNA quality was then checked on an Agilent 2100 Bioanalyzer.

The receptor was isolated from a woman between 45 and 60 years old with Graves' ophthalmopathy. Sequences were obtained from blood. The rearranged segments are TRBV4-3 and TRBJ2-7, with no confident D gene call. The sequenced DNA is TGCGCCAGCAGCCAGAACAAAGGCCCTATCTACGAGCAGTACTTC. It specifies CASSQNKGPIYEQYF.